This T cell receptor (beta chain) was recorded in a study of STAT3 mutations in large granular lymphocyte leukemia. General study points: At least one immunodominant TCR beta clonotype appeared in every T-cell large granular lymphocyte leukemia patient.

About this clone: Its antigen is currently unknown.

Sequenced by immunoSEQ multiplex PCR; TCRdb stores in-frame clones only, minus some. The sample carries 15,000 to 18,000 clones, around 90% recorded once. Per the germline V gene, CDR1 is MNHEY and CDR2 is SMNVEV (reference sequence). V was shortened by 2 bases and J by 5 bases, with 12 bases between the two germline ends. This CDR3 comprises 14 residues. The sample consisted of peripheral blood mononuclear cells. This chain connects TRBV27 to TRBJ2-5, with a possible D match to TRBD1 (6 bases). This clonotype was obtained from a woman aged 45 to 65 with T-cell large granular lymphocyte leukemia. Some clones in this sample may be carry-over from other donors' samples. CDR3 loop: CASSLVQGEETQYF. CDR3 nucleotides: TGTGCCAGCAGTTTAGTACAGGGAGAGGAGACCCAGTACTTC.